This T cell receptor (beta chain) was found in a study of blood T cell repertoires in COVID-19. Repertoires were generated with immunoSEQ multiplex PCR, while TCRdb's copy carries only in-frame clones and drops some. The top ten hold 2.5% to 3% of the sample, which has some 320,000 clones, about nine tenths seen once. This CDR3 spans 15 amino acids. Looked up from germline, CDR1 is LGHDT and CDR2 is YNNKEL (reference sequence). The germline V and J ends were trimmed by 1 base and 0 bases, with 9 bases remaining between them. This chain links TRBV3-1 (or the pseudogene TRBV3-2) with TRBJ1-1; D might be TRBD1 (6 bases). The receptor comes from a woman aged 45 to 65 who had been exposed to COVID-19. The sample comprised PBMCs or T cells enriched from blood (not recorded which). Written as DNA, the CDR3 is TGTGCCAGCAGCCAAGGGGACACCATGAACACTGAAGCTTTCTTT. Translating gives CASSQGDTMNTEAFF.